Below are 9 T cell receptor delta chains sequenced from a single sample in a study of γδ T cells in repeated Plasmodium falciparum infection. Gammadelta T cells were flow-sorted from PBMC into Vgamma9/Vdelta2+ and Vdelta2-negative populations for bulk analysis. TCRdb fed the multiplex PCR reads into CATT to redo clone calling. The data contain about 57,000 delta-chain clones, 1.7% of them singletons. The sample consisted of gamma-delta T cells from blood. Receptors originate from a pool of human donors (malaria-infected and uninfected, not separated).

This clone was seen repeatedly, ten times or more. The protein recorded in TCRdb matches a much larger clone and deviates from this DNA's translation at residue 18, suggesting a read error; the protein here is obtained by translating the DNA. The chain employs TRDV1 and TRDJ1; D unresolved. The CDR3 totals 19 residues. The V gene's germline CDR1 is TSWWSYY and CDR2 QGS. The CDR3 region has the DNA TGTGCTCTTGGGGGAAGACTTAAAAAGTCCCTCCGGTACACCGATAAACTCACCTTT. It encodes CALGGRLKKSLRYTDKLTF.

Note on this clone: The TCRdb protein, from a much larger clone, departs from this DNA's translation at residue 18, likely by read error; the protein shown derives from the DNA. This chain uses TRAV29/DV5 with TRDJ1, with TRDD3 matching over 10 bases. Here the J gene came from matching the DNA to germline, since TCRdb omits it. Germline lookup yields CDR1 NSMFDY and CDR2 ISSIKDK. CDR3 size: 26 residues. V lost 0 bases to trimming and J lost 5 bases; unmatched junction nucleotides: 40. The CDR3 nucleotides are TGTGCAGCAAGCGTGGTTCTTAGTCCTTCCCTTACTGGGGGATCGGGAGCTCGCGAAGGCCTTGATAAACTCATCTTT. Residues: CAASVVLSPSLTGGSGAREGLDKLIF.

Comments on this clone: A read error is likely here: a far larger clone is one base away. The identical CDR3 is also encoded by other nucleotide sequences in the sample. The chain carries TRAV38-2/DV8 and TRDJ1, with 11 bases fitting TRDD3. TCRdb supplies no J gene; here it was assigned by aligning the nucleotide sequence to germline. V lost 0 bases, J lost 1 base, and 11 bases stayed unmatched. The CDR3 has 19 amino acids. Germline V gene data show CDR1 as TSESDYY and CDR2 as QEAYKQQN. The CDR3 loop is CAYRSAPSYWGISTDKLIF. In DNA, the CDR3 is TGTGCTTATAGGAGCGCCCCGTCGTACTGGGGGATAAGCACCGATAAACTCATCTTT.

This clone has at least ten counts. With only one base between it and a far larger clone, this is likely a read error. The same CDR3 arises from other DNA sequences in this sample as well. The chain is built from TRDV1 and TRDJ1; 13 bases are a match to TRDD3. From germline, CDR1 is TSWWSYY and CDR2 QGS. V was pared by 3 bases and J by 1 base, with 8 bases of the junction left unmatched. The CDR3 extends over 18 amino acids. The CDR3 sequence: CALGEPPYWGIRTDKLIF. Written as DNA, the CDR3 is TGTGCTCTTGGGGAGCCTCCGTACTGGGGGATACGCACCGATAAACTCATCTTT.

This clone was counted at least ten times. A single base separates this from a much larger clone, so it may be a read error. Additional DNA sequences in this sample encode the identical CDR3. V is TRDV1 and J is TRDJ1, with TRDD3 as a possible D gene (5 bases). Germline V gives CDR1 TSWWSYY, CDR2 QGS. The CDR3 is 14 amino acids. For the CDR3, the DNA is TGTGCTCTCGGGGAACTAGGGTTGTCCGATAAACTCATCTTT. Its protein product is CALGELGLSDKLIF.

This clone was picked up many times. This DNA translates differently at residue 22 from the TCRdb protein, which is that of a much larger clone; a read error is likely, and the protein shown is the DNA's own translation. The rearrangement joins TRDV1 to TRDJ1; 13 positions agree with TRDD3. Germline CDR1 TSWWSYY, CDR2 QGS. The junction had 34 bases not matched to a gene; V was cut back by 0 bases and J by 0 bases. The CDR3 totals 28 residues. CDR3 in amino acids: CALGELSHGFLREPYWGIRRAHTDKLIF. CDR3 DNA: TGTGCTCTTGGGGAACTTAGTCATGGGTTCCTAAGGGAGCCGTACTGGGGGATACGTAGGGCGCACACCGATAAACTCATCTTT.

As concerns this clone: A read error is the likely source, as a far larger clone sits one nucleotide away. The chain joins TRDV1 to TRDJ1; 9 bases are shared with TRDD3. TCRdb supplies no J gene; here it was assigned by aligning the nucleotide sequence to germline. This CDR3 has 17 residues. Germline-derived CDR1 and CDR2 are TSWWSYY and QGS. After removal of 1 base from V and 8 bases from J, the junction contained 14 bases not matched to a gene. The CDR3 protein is CALGEPPTIRGYGKLIF. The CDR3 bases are TGTGCTCTTGGGGAACCACCTACGATTAGGGGATACGGGAAACTCATCTTT.

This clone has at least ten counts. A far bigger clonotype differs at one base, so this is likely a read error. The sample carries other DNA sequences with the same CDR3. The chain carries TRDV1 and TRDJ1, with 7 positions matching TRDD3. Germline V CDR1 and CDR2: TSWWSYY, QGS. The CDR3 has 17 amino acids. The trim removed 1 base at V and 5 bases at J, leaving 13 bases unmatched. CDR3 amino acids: CALGEPPYGGIPDKLIF. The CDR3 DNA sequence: TGTGCTCTTGGGGAACCGCCATACGGGGGGATCCCAGATAAACTCATCTTT.

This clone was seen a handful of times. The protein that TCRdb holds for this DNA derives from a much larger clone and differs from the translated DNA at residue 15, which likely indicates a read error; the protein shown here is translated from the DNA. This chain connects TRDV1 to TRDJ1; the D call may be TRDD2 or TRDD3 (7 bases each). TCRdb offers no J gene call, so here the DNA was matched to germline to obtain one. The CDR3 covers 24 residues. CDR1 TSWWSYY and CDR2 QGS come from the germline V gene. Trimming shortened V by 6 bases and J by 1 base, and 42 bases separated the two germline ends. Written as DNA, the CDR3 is TGTGCTCTTGGCCGATCAAAGATTCCTGCCTTCCTTCGGGGGATGGGAGGGGGCACCGATAAACTCATCTTT. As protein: CALGRSKIPAFLRGMGGGTDKLIF.